This TCR beta chain is from a study of control samples from healthy donors and cancer patients. Only in-frame clones appear in the TCRdb table, and some are missing; sequencing was by immunoSEQ multiplex PCR. The sample yields about 140,000 clones, about 89% seen once. The V gene lost 5 bases and the J gene lost 3 bases, with 4 bases spanning the gap. The CDR3 consists of 12 residues. The germline V gene has CDR1 LGHDT and CDR2 YNNKEL (reference sequence). The chain uses TRBV3-1 (or the pseudogene TRBV3-2) and TRBJ2-2, with D unresolved. Sequencing was carried out using blood. The sequence was obtained from a man in his late teens or twenties in good health. The CDR3 loop reads CASSLYTGELFF. The CDR3 nucleotides read TGTGCCAGCAGCTTATACACCGGGGAGCTGTTTTTT.